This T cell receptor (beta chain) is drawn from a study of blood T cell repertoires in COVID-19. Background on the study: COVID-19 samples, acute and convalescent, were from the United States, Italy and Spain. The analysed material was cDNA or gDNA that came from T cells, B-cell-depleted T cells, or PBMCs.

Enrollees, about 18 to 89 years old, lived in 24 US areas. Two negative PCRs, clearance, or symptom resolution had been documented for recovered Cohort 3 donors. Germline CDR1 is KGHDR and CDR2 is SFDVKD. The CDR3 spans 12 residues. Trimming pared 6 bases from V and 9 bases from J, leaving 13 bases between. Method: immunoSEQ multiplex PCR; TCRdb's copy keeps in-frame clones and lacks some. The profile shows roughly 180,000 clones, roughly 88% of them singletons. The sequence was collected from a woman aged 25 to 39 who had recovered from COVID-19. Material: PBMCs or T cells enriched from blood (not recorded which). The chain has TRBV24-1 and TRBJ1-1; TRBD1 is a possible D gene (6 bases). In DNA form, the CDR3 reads TGTGCCACCAGTCGGGAACAGGGCAAAGCTTTCTTT. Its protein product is CATSREQGKAFF.